What follows describes a single TCR beta chain. This entry belongs to a study of CD8 T cells in Susac syndrome. V gave up 6 bases and J gave up 2 bases; unmatched junction bases: 3. This CDR3 has 14 amino acids. The germline V gene encodes CDR1 MRHNA and CDR2 SNTAGT. RNA amounts of 0.5 to 1 ug underwent reverse transcription with random hexamers. MiXCR, run by TCRdb on the immunoSEQ multiplex PCR reads, gives a single entry per CDR3 protein. The sample carries 150,000 to 200,000 distinct CDR3 sequences, roughly 94% recorded once. The sequence derives from a human donor with multiple sclerosis. Sequenced material: CD4+ T cells from PBMCs. V usage is TRBV6-4 and J usage is TRBJ2-2; 7 bases line up with TRBD1. Here the CDR3 reads CASRGQLNTGELFF. In DNA, the CDR3 is TGTGCCAGCAGGGGACAGCTCAACACCGGGGAGCTGTTTTTT.